Here is one T cell receptor beta chain with its context. This sample was taken from a study of technical replicates of blood from several donors. Germline assignment: CDR1 ENHRY and CDR2 SYGVKD. Trimming cost V 7 bases and J 0 bases, with 13 bases left between them. CDR3 length equals 14 residues. Generated by immunoSEQ multiplex PCR, the TCRdb table keeps only in-frame clones and is missing some. Of about 88,000 clones listed, under 95% are singletons. This sequence was found in a human donor in good health. The rearrangement uses TRBV10-3 and TRBJ2-7, with a possible D match to TRBD2 (6 bases). The sample comprised T cells isolated from PBMCs. CDR3 in amino acids: CAIKEGLNSYEQYF. The CDR3 DNA reads TGTGCCATCAAGGAAGGACTAAACTCCTACGAGCAGTACTTC.